The 10 T cell receptor beta chains in this list originate from one sample, sequenced in a study of response to subunit inactivated influenza vaccine. TCRdb called the RT-PCR reads again in MiXCR, with one record for every CDR3 protein. The table shows roughly 190,000 distinct CDR3 sequences, with 12% occurring only once. These sequences were also reported in another study, on T cells expressing NK-cell markers. That work contributes: UMIs were included in TCR beta cDNA generated by 5'RACE template switching.

The sample here was CD8+ T cells sorted from PBMCs, taken approximately 13 days after vaccination. The receptors come from a man between 45 and 60 years old who received an inactivated influenza vaccine.

The chain couples TRBV16 to TRBJ1-1; D gene uncertain. The germline V gene has CDR1 KGHSY and CDR2 FQNENV. V was shortened by 2 bases and J by 0 bases, with 13 bases between the two germline ends. The CDR3 extends over 16 amino acids. DNA for the CDR3: TGTGCCAGCAGCCAAGTACTGGTGGGCATGAACACTGAAGCTTTCTTT. Encoded protein: CASSQVLVGMNTEAFF.

This chain connects TRBV6-2 or TRBV6-3 to TRBJ2-5; 10 bases line up with TRBD1. This CDR3 spans 16 amino acids. CDR1 is MNHEY, CDR2 SVGEGT, per germline. V trimming: 6 bases; J trimming: 4 bases; junction bases outside the gene matches: 11. CDR3 DNA: TGTGCCAGCAGCCTGGGGGCCCGGACAGGGGGAGAGACCCAGTACTTC. Residues: CASSLGARTGGETQYF.

This clonotype has a handful of counts. The V call is TRBV25-1, the J call TRBJ2-1; 12 nucleotides agree with TRBD2. This CDR3 is built from 15 residues. The junction had 8 bases not matched to a gene; V was cut back by 8 bases and J by 6 bases. Germline lookup yields CDR1 MGHDK and CDR2 SYGVNS. This CDR3 reads CASLPLAGGLNEQFF. CDR3 bases: TGTGCCAGCCTCCCCCTAGCGGGAGGGCTCAATGAGCAGTTCTTC.

This clonotype has a handful of counts. The chain is built from TRBV7-9 and TRBJ2-7; 7 bases map to TRBD1. The ends lost 10 bases at V and 6 bases at J; junction bases unmatched: 12. The CDR3 is 13 amino acids. CDR1 and CDR2 (germline): SEHNR, FQNEAQ (reference sequence). The CDR3 spells CATEGQSSREQYF. The CDR3 bases are TGTGCCACAGAGGGACAGAGTTCTCGCGAGCAGTACTTC.

Here the CDR3 DNA reads TGCAGCCTGGCCGTTTCGTTTGAGCAGTTCTTC. This gives the protein CSLAVSFEQFF. This chain connects TRBV29-1 to TRBJ2-1; D not certain. Germline assignment: CDR1 SQVTM and CDR2 ANQGSEA. Trimming removed 8 bases from V and 9 bases from J, with 14 bases in between. The CDR3 has 11 amino acids.

V is TRBV11-2 and J is TRBJ2-3; TRBD2 aligns across 7 bases. J lost 3 bases, V lost 1 base, and 10 bases had no gene match. Germline values: CDR1 SGHAT, CDR2 FQNNGV. The CDR3 is 17 amino acids. For the CDR3, the DNA is TGTGCCAGCAGCTTAGTTGGGGGGAGGGGAGTTACAGATACGCAGTATTTT. Protein sequence: CASSLVGGRGVTDTQYF.

This clonotype was counted a few times. This chain connects TRBV11-2 to TRBJ2-3; D remains unclear. Trimming took 1 base from V and 4 from J, leaving 12 bases between them. CDR1 and CDR2 from the germline V gene are SGHAT and FQNNGV. The CDR3 has 15 residues. The CDR3 bases are TGTGCCAGCAGCTTAGTTAACACTGCGGCAGATACGCAGTATTTT. Its translation is CASSLVNTAADTQYF.

This clonotype was detected a few times. This chain links TRBV4-1 with TRBJ1-1; a weak D match, TRBD1 (5 bases). The germline V gene encodes CDR1 MGHRA and CDR2 YSYEKL. The length of the CDR3 is 15 residues. V shed 4 bases and J shed 0 bases, with 12 bases lying between them. The CDR3 loop is CASSPGGQMNTEAFF. The CDR3 nucleotides read TGCGCCAGCAGCCCCGGGGGTCAAATGAACACTGAAGCTTTCTTT.

This clonotype has a handful of counts. The rearrangement links TRBV6-5 to TRBJ2-1, with 9 bases matching TRBD1. The CDR3 runs 14 residues. The ends lost 4 bases at V and 10 bases at J; junction bases unmatched: 8. CDR1 MNHEY and CDR2 SVGAGI come from the germline V gene. CDR3 nucleotides: TGTGCCAGCAGTTGGACAGGGGCGAGTGGGGAGCAGTTCTTC. Translation: CASSWTGASGEQFF.

This clonotype was seen many times. The chain recombines TRBV12-3 or TRBV12-4 with TRBJ1-2; D is undetermined. Trimming shortened V by 5 bases and J by 5 bases, and 12 bases separated the two germline ends. There are 13 residues in the CDR3. CDR3: CASSPRTVYGYTF. For the CDR3, the DNA is TGTGCCAGCAGTCCCCGGACGGTTTATGGCTACACCTTC.